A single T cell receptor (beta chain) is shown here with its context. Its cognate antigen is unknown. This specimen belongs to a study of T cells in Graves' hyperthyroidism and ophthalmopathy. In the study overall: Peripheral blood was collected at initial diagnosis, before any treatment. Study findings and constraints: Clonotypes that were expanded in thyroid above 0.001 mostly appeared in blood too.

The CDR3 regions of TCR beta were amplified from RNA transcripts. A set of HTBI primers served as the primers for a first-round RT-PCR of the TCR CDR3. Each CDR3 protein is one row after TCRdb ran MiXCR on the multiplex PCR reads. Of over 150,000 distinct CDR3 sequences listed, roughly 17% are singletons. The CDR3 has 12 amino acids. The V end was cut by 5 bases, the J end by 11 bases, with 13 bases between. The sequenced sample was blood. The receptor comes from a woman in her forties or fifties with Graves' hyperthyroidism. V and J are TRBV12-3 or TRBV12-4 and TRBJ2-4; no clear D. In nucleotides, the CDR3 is TGTGCCAGCAGTCCCCGACAAGGCGTTCAGTACTTC. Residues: CASSPRQGVQYF.